Presented here are 19 T cell receptor beta chains from one specimen sequenced in a study of blood T cells in healthy people across ages. It was with a sample-barcoded 5' primer and a J-beta primer mix that a second PCR of about 7 to 12 cycles was run. TCRdb processed the 5' RACE reads anew with MiXCR; each CDR3 protein has one entry. Of approximately 800,000 distinct CDR3 sequences in the sample, 36% were seen once. Sequencing was done on a sample of blood. The origin of the receptors is a man younger than 35 in good health.

This chain links TRBV10-3 with TRBJ2-1; the D gene is possibly TRBD2 (5 bases). Trimming took off 4 bases at V and 7 bases at J, with 11 bases between the two ends. The germline V gene has CDR1 ENHRY and CDR2 SYGVKD. The CDR3 loop spans 13 amino acids. The CDR3 protein is CAISGRGGNEQFF. The CDR3 DNA reads TGTGCCATCAGTGGACGGGGTGGGAATGAGCAGTTCTTC.

This clonotype was detected a few times. The V call is TRBV27, the J call TRBJ1-1; D may be TRBD1 (5 bases). The CDR3 spans 17 residues. Trimming stripped 6 bases from V and 1 base from J, with 21 bases between. The germline V gene has CDR1 MNHEY and CDR2 SMNVEV (reference sequence). This chain's CDR3 is CASSPGLKGIKNTEAFF. CDR3 nucleotides: TGTGCCAGCAGCCCGGGCCTAAAGGGGATCAAGAACACTGAAGCTTTCTTT.

This clonotype was recorded at least ten times. The chain links TRBV7-2 to TRBJ2-3; unclear D gene. The CDR3 runs to 13 residues. The germline V gene has CDR1 SGHTA and CDR2 FQGNSA. The ends were cut back, 4 bases at V and 2 bases at J, with 7 bases in the middle. The CDR3 DNA follows: TGTGCCAGCAGCTGGAGACACACAGATACGCAGTATTTT. Its protein is CASSWRHTDTQYF.

This clonotype was picked up a small number of times. J is TRBJ1-5 and V is TRBV7-2; possibly TRBD1 for D (6 bases). V lost 4 bases and J lost 5, with 15 bases in between. Per germline, CDR1 SGHTA and CDR2 FQGNSA. This CDR3 has 15 residues. As DNA, the CDR3 is TGTGCCAGCAGCTCCGGACAGCTTGGGGATCAGCCCCAGCATTTT. It specifies CASSSGQLGDQPQHF.

The V and J genes are TRBV28 and TRBJ2-5; the match to TRBD2 covers 11 bases. Judging by the DNA end, TRBJ2-7 fits better; the J call may be wrong. Germline V gives CDR1 MDHEN, CDR2 SYDVKM. The length of the CDR3 is 16 residues. The CDR3 DNA reads as TGTGCCAGCAGTGGAACTAGCGGGAGAGGGGGCTACGAGCAGTACTTC. Its protein is CASSGTSGRGGYEQYF.

This clonotype turned up a few times. The genes are TRBV6-5 and TRBJ1-2, with D possibly TRBD1 on 5 matching bases. The CDR3 spans 14 residues. Germline CDR1 reads MNHEY; CDR2 reads SVGAGI. Trimming shortened V by 6 bases and J by 5 bases, and 16 bases separated the two germline ends. The CDR3: CASSPDSDSYGYTF. CDR3 coding DNA: TGTGCCAGCAGCCCCGACAGCGACTCTTATGGCTACACCTTC.

The chain employs TRBV6-6 and TRBJ2-1; 7 bases align to TRBD1. Germline values: CDR1 MNHNY, CDR2 SVGAGI (reference sequence). V lost 5 bases, J lost 0 bases, and 7 bases stayed unmatched. This CDR3 spans 16 amino acids. CDR3 sequence reads: CASSQPRDSSYNEQFF. The CDR3 DNA follows: TGTGCCAGCAGTCAGCCCCGGGACAGCTCCTACAATGAGCAGTTCTTC.

Only a few counts were recorded for this clonotype. V and J are TRBV4-2 and TRBJ1-6; no definite D call. From germline, CDR1 is LGHNA and CDR2 YNFKEQ. The V gene lost 0 bases and the J gene lost 7 bases, with 7 bases spanning the gap. The CDR3 contains 14 residues. The DNA of the CDR3 is TGTGCCAGCAGCCAAGAGAATGGCAATTCACCCCTCCACTTT. Protein: CASSQENGNSPLHF.

The table lists this clonotype with many counts. The CDR3 bases are TGCGCCAGCAGCTCTGACAACTATGGCTACACCTTC. Translating it yields CASSSDNYGYTF. The rearrangement links TRBV5-1 to TRBJ1-2; no reliable D call. The ends were cut back, 3 bases at V and 2 bases at J, with 5 bases in the middle. The CDR3 has 12 amino acids. Germline V gene sequence: CDR1 SGHRS, CDR2 YFSETQ.

The chain uses TRBV18 and TRBJ2-1, with 7 bases that match TRBD1. This CDR3 has 13 amino acids. With V trimmed by 2 bases and J by 6 bases, 1 base remained unmatched. Looked up from germline, CDR1 is KGHSH and CDR2 is LQKENI. CDR3 in DNA: TGTGCCAGCTCACCAGGGACAGCCAATGAGCAGTTCTTC. It codes for CASSPGTANEQFF.

V is TRBV6-6 and J is TRBJ1-3, with 11 positions matching TRBD1. This CDR3 has 16 amino acids. The germline gives CDR1 MNHNY, CDR2 SVGAGI (reference sequence). J gave up 3 bases and V 4 bases, and 5 bases lay outside the gene matches. CDR3 region: CASSFRDRGGGNTIYF. In nucleotides, the CDR3 is TGTGCCAGCAGTTTCCGGGACAGGGGGGGTGGAAACACCATATATTTT.

This clonotype was detected many times. This chain connects TRBV20-1 to TRBJ2-3; D may be TRBD1 or TRBD2 (5 bases each). V lost 5 bases to trimming and J lost 4 bases, with 25 bases between them. The CDR3 runs to 17 residues. Germline V lookup: CDR1 DFQATT, CDR2 SNEGSKA (reference sequence). The CDR3 nucleotides are TGCAGTGCTCCCGGTAGGGTGGGGGTAAGGAGCGCAGATACGCAGTATTTT. It yields the protein CSAPGRVGVRSADTQYF.

This clonotype was seen only a few times. The chain is built from TRBV27 and TRBJ2-7; D is possibly TRBD2 (6 bases). Trimming removed 7 bases at V and 1 base at J, with 11 bases between. The germline V gene has CDR1 MNHEY and CDR2 SMNVEV (reference sequence). This CDR3 has 13 residues. CDR3 sequence: CASTTGGSYEQYF. In nucleotides, the CDR3 is TGTGCCAGCACTACCGGAGGGTCCTACGAGCAGTACTTC.

This chain links TRBV30 with TRBJ2-1, with TRBD1 as a possible D gene (5 bases). V was trimmed by 4 bases and J by 5 bases, leaving 12 bases between them. CDR1 GTSNPN and CDR2 SVGIG come from the germline V gene (reference sequence). The CDR3 length is 13 residues. This chain's CDR3 is CAWTQGRNNEQFF. CDR3 nucleotide sequence: TGTGCCTGGACCCAGGGCAGGAACAATGAGCAGTTCTTC.

In this sample, this clonotype turned up many times. The chain is built from TRBV20-1 and TRBJ2-5; 11 bases line up with TRBD2. V gave up 6 bases and J gave up 4 bases; unmatched junction bases: 10. The length of the CDR3 is 15 residues. Per germline, CDR1 DFQATT and CDR2 SNEGSKA (reference sequence). The CDR3 region is CSARMTSGDLETQYF. CDR3 DNA sequence: TGCAGTGCCCGCATGACTAGCGGGGATTTAGAGACCCAGTACTTC.

This clonotype appeared a few times. The V call is TRBV7-2, the J call TRBJ1-1; no reliable D call. This CDR3 has 15 residues. The germline V gene has CDR1 SGHTA and CDR2 FQGNSA. The V and J ends lost 5 bases and 5 bases respectively, with 18 bases between them. CDR3 region: CASSGALDGATEAFF. The CDR3 DNA reads TGTGCCAGCAGCGGCGCATTGGACGGAGCTACTGAAGCTTTCTTT. Using reference TRBV7-2 and TRBJ1-1 for the parts outside the CDR3, the full variable domain is GAGVSQSPSNKVTEKGKDVELRCDPISGHTALYWYRQSLGQGLEFLIYFQGNSAPDKSGLPSDRFSAERTGGSVSTLTIQRTQQEDSAVYLCASSGALDGATEAFFGQGTRLTVV.

The CDR3 DNA reads TGTGCCATCGCACCGGATCTGACGGCGCGCTCGGGGGGCTACACCTTC. Translation: CAIAPDLTARSGGYTF. The V gene is TRBV28, the J gene TRBJ1-2; no clear D gene. From germline, CDR1 is MDHEN and CDR2 SYDVKM. The CDR3 has 16 residues. Trimming took off 10 bases at V and 8 bases at J, with 29 bases between the two ends.

V usage is TRBV28 and J usage is TRBJ1-2; no clear D. CDR1 is MDHEN, CDR2 SYDVKM, per germline. V shed 5 bases and J shed 8 bases, with 9 bases lying between them. The CDR3 is made up of 11 amino acids. CDR3 sequence (DNA): TGTGCCAGCAGTACCCTAGGGGGCTACACCTTC. Translation: CASSTLGGYTF.

The rearrangement joins TRBV5-6 to TRBJ1-2, with D perhaps TRBD1 (6 bases). Germline CDR1 reads SGHDT; CDR2 reads YYEEEE. The CDR3 has 11 amino acids. Trimming took 5 bases from V and 8 from J, leaving 10 bases between them. CDR3 region: CASRDRQGYTF. In nucleotides, the CDR3 is TGTGCCAGCAGAGACAGGCAGGGCTACACCTTC. Based on the CDR3 plus reference TRBV5-6 and TRBJ1-2, the full variable domain is DAGVTQSPTHLIKTRGQQVTLRCSPKSGHDTVSWYQQALGQGPQFIFQYYEEEERQRGNFPDRFSGHQFPNYSSELNVNALLLGDSALYLCASRDRQGYTFGSGTRLTVV.